These 28 T cell receptor beta chains were all obtained from the same sample, sequenced in a study of identical twins. TCRdb reprocessed the 5' RACE reads via MiXCR and lists one record per CDR3 protein. The sample includes 200,000 to 250,000 distinct CDR3 sequences, over 9.5% seen only once; the top ten take under 4.5%. A further study also used this sample, focusing on yellow fever vaccine responses in identical twins.

Sequencing was performed on memory (CD45RO+) T cells sorted from blood. These TCRs come from a woman aged 18-29 years in good health.

This chain links TRBV25-1 with TRBJ1-5; D is unresolved. V was cut by 4 bases and J by 0 bases, with 7 bases left in between. CDR3 length: 14 amino acids. The germline gives CDR1 MGHDK, CDR2 SYGVNS. The CDR3 region is CASSGGSSNQPQHF. CDR3 nucleotides: TGTGCCAGCAGTGGGGGTTCTAGCAATCAGCCCCAGCATTTT.

This clonotype was counted only a few times. The gene calls are TRBV6-2 or TRBV6-3 and TRBJ2-5, with D possibly TRBD2 on 5 matching bases. Germline V lookup: CDR1 MNHEY, CDR2 SVGEGT. Trimming stripped 2 bases from V and 5 bases from J, with 15 bases between. The length of the CDR3 is 15 residues. The CDR3 DNA sequence: TGTGCCAGCAGTTACACGGGGATGAGGCAGGAGACCCAGTACTTC. Residues: CASSYTGMRQETQYF.

This clonotype was seen more than once but under ten times. The chain couples TRBV19 to TRBJ2-2; D may correspond to TRBD1 or TRBD2 (5 bases each). The CDR3 covers 13 residues. Trimming stripped 2 bases from V and 7 bases from J, with 8 bases between. Germline V lookup: CDR1 LNHDA, CDR2 SQIVND (reference sequence). CDR3: CASSITGGGELFF. The CDR3 coding sequence is TGTGCCAGTAGTATAACTGGGGGCGGGGAGCTGTTTTTT.

This clonotype was picked up a small number of times. At one boundary the junction diverges from the germline segment, which might be a read error. The chain combines TRBV29-1 with TRBJ2-1; 9 nucleotides line up with TRBD2. Germline assignment: CDR1 SQVTM and CDR2 ANQGSEA. CDR3 length: 14 residues. CDR3: CSVDSSGTYNEQSF. The CDR3 DNA follows: TGCAGCGTTGATTCTAGCGGGACTTACAATGAGCAGTCCTTC.

This clonotype was recorded a few times. The rearrangement uses TRBV11-2 and TRBJ2-1; D may be TRBD2 (6 bases). The CDR3 covers 16 residues. V lost 1 base to trimming and J lost 6 bases, with 16 bases between them. Germline CDR1 and CDR2: SGHAT and FQNNGV. The CDR3, as DNA: TGTGCCAGCAGCTTAGCCGGGGGACGGTACGGCAATGAGCAGTTCTTC. It codes for CASSLAGGRYGNEQFF.

This clonotype came up many times. This chain links TRBV6-2 or TRBV6-3 with TRBJ2-1; D possibly uses TRBD1 or TRBD2 (6 bases each). With 2 bases removed from V and 7 bases from J, the gap between germline ends came to 18 bases. CDR1 and CDR2 (germline): MNHEY, SVGEGT. The CDR3 runs to 16 residues. CDR3 residues: CASSYRRGGPVNEQFF. CDR3 DNA: TGTGCCAGCAGTTACAGGAGAGGGGGGCCTGTGAATGAGCAGTTCTTC.

The table lists this clonotype with a few counts. The chain employs TRBV6-6 and TRBJ1-5; D uncertain. Germline V gene data show CDR1 as MNHNY and CDR2 as SVGAGI (reference sequence). V gave up 5 bases and J gave up 11 bases, with 10 bases separating them. The CDR3 spans 11 residues. Written as DNA, the CDR3 is TGTGCCAGCAGTCAACAAAGTGCCCAGCATTTT. Protein: CASSQQSAQHF.

This rearrangement joins TRBV28 to TRBJ1-1; D unresolved. Germline values: CDR1 MDHEN, CDR2 SYDVKM. This CDR3 has 14 residues. V was shortened by 2 bases and J by 1 base, with 8 bases between the two germline ends. CDR3 amino acids: CASSLQVGNTEAFF. CDR3 nucleotide sequence: TGTGCCAGCAGTTTACAAGTGGGGAACACTGAAGCTTTCTTT. The full variable domain, rest sourced from reference TRBV28 and TRBJ1-1, is DVKVTQSSRYLVKRTGEKVFLECVQDMDHENMFWYRQDPGLGLRLIYFSYDVKMKEKGDIPEGYSVSREKKERFSLILESASTNQTSMYLCASSLQVGNTEAFFGQGTRLTVV.

V gene TRBV7-2 combines with J gene TRBJ2-7; 13 bases agree with TRBD2. Germline V gene sequence: CDR1 SGHTA, CDR2 FQGNSA. The length of the CDR3 is 14 residues. The trim removed 5 bases at V and 6 bases at J, leaving 4 bases unmatched. The CDR3 coding sequence is TGTGCCAGCAGCCCGGGACTAGCGGGGTGCGAGCAGTACTTC. It specifies CASSPGLAGCEQYF. The full variable domain, its missing parts supplied by reference TRBV7-2 and TRBJ2-7, is GAGVSQSPSNKVTEKGKDVELRCDPISGHTALYWYRQSLGQGLEFLIYFQGNSAPDKSGLPSDRFSAERTGGSVSTLTIQRTQQEDSAVYLCASSPGLAGCEQYFGPGTRLTVT.

This clonotype was seen at least ten times. An end of the junction differs from the germline gene, which may be a read error. The genes are TRBV20-1 and TRBJ2-4; D gene ambiguous. Germline lookup yields CDR1 DFQATT and CDR2 SNEGSKA (reference sequence). This CDR3 comprises 14 residues. In DNA form, the CDR3 reads TGCAGTGCTAGATATTTGCCACCCAACAACATTCAGTACTTC. Protein: CSARYLPPNNIQYF.

V usage is TRBV5-1 and J usage is TRBJ2-1, with 8 nucleotides matching TRBD1. V shed 1 base and J 7 bases; nucleotides not matched to a gene: 4. This CDR3 is 14 amino acids long. Germline V gene sequence: CDR1 SGHRS, CDR2 YFSETQ. CDR3 DNA sequence: TGCGCCAGCAGCTTGAGACAGGGGAGTAATGAGCAGTTCTTC. Its protein product is CASSLRQGSNEQFF.

V gene TRBV20-1 combines with J gene TRBJ2-3, with a possible D match to TRBD2 (6 bases). CDR1 is DFQATT and CDR2 is SNEGSKA in the germline V gene (reference sequence). This CDR3 region has 14 residues. V lost 3 bases, J lost 2 bases, and 12 bases lay in between. CDR3 DNA: TGCAGTGCTAGTGGGGGAGGAAACACAGATACGCAGTATTTT. Translation: CSASGGGNTDTQYF.

V and J are TRBV7-9 and TRBJ1-2; no reliable D call. The germline V and J ends were trimmed by 7 bases and 8 bases, with 20 bases remaining between them. CDR3 size: 14 residues. Germline assignment: CDR1 SEHNR and CDR2 FQNEAQ (reference sequence). The CDR3 coding sequence is TGTGCCAGCAAATTACGGACGGACCGTATAGGCTACACCTTC. Translating gives CASKLRTDRIGYTF.

This clonotype was seen a few times. The rearrangement links TRBV28 to TRBJ2-5; 13 bases agree with TRBD2. V was pared by 6 bases and J by 2 bases, with 6 bases of the junction left unmatched. Germline loops: CDR1 MDHEN, CDR2 SYDVKM. The length of the CDR3 is 16 residues. The chain's CDR3 is CASRTPGLAGQETQYF. Here the CDR3 DNA reads TGTGCCAGCAGGACTCCGGGACTAGCGGGACAAGAGACCCAGTACTTC. Based on the CDR3 plus reference TRBV28 and TRBJ2-5, the full variable domain is DVKVTQSSRYLVKRTGEKVFLECVQDMDHENMFWYRQDPGLGLRLIYFSYDVKMKEKGDIPEGYSVSREKKERFSLILESASTNQTSMYLCASRTPGLAGQETQYFGPGTRLLVL.

The chain carries TRBV12-3 or TRBV12-4 and TRBJ1-1, with 7 bases fitting TRBD1. This CDR3 has 14 residues. Trimming at V came to 4 bases and at J to 4 bases, leaving 6 bases not matched to a gene. CDR3 DNA: TGTGCCAGCAGTTCTTCAGGGGGGCGCACTGAAGCTTTCTTT. Protein: CASSSSGGRTEAFF.

V is TRBV20-1 and J is TRBJ2-7; a weak D match, TRBD2 (6 bases). Trimming removed 1 base at V and 3 bases at J, with 10 bases between. Germline CDR1 and CDR2: DFQATT and SNEGSKA (reference sequence). CDR3 length: 13 amino acids. The CDR3 nucleotides are TGCAGTGCTAGAGGGAGGCGGGACTACGAGCAGTACTTC. Encoded protein: CSARGRRDYEQYF.

The rearrangement uses TRBV18 and TRBJ1-5, with 9 bases lining up with TRBD1. Trimming removed 3 bases from V and 6 bases from J; junction bases left unmatched: 6. Germline CDR1 reads KGHSH; CDR2 reads LQKENI. This CDR3 region has 15 residues. The CDR3 loop is CASSPTGGDFQPQHF. In nucleotides, the CDR3 is TGTGCCAGCTCACCCACAGGGGGCGATTTTCAGCCCCAGCATTTT.

This chain links TRBV6-1 with TRBJ2-4; D assignment may be TRBD1 or TRBD2 (5 bases each). Trimming took off 3 bases at V and 0 bases at J, with 9 bases between the two ends. This CDR3 is 15 amino acids long. Germline V gene data show CDR1 as MNHNS and CDR2 as SASEGT. CDR3: CASSDPGTAKNIQYF. In DNA form, the CDR3 reads TGTGCCAGCAGTGATCCTGGGACAGCCAAAAACATTCAGTACTTC.

The chain recombines TRBV14 with TRBJ2-7, with D perhaps TRBD1 (6 bases). Germline assignment: CDR1 SGHDN and CDR2 FVKESK. The V end was cut by 1 base, the J end by 1 base, with 11 bases between. This CDR3 has 15 amino acids. The CDR3 sequence: CASSQVDRKSYEQYF. CDR3 nucleotides: TGTGCCAGCAGCCAAGTCGACAGGAAGTCCTACGAGCAGTACTTC.

The chain uses TRBV7-8 and TRBJ2-2, with 11 bases lining up with TRBD2. V shed 7 bases and J 8 bases; nucleotides not matched to a gene: 15. The germline V gene encodes CDR1 SGHVS and CDR2 FQNEAQ. There are 17 residues in the CDR3. CDR3 region: CASTSGLAGGPLGELFF. CDR3 coding DNA: TGTGCCAGCACCTCGGGGCTAGCGGGAGGCCCCCTGGGGGAGCTGTTTTTT.

The rearrangement joins TRBV2 to TRBJ2-1, with 8 bases lining up with TRBD2. In germline, CDR1 is SNHLY, CDR2 FYNNEI. Losses at the gene ends were 4 bases for V and 7 bases for J; bases not matched to a gene: 6. The CDR3 has 14 residues. In DNA, the CDR3 is TGTGCCAGCAGTGCGTCTAGCGGGTGGAATGAGCAGTTCTTC. Encoded protein: CASSASSGWNEQFF.

This clonotype occurred many times. The chain recombines TRBV9 with TRBJ1-1; tentative D call: TRBD1 (5 bases). V lost 4 bases to trimming and J lost 1 base, with 8 bases between them. Germline CDR1 reads SGDLS; CDR2 reads YYNGEE. The CDR3 length is 13 residues. The CDR3 nucleotides are TGTGCCAGCAGCCTCGGGACGAACACTGAAGCTTTCTTT. Protein sequence: CASSLGTNTEAFF.

This clonotype occurred a few times. The chain combines TRBV29-1 with TRBJ2-5; no clear D. The CDR3 is 12 amino acids. The V end lost 0 bases, the J end lost 5 bases, and 7 bases lay between the germline ends. The V gene's germline CDR1 is SQVTM and CDR2 ANQGSEA. The CDR3 region is CSVEEPSETQYF. The CDR3 bases are TGCAGCGTTGAAGAACCCAGCGAGACCCAGTACTTC. Drawing the rest from reference TRBV29-1 and TRBJ2-5, the complete variable domain is SAVISQKPSRDICQRGTSLTIQCQVDSQVTMMFWYRQQPGQSLTLIATANQGSEATYESGFVIDKFPISRPNLTFSTLTVSNMSPEDSSIYLCSVEEPSETQYFGPGTRLLVL.

This clonotype was picked up one time. The chain uses TRBV20-1 and TRBJ2-2, with 10 positions matching TRBD2. Losses at the gene ends were 2 bases for V and 4 bases for J; bases not matched to a gene: 4. Germline V CDR1 and CDR2: DFQATT, SNEGSKA (reference sequence). The CDR3 extends over 15 amino acids. The CDR3 region is CSARPASGSTGELFF. For the CDR3, the DNA is TGCAGTGCTAGACCCGCTAGCGGGAGCACCGGGGAGCTGTTTTTT.

This chain uses TRBV4-2 with TRBJ2-1; 10 nucleotides align to TRBD2. The length of the CDR3 is 17 residues. V gave up 3 bases and J gave up 7 bases; unmatched junction bases: 12. Germline CDR1 reads LGHNA; CDR2 reads YNFKEQ. CDR3 loop: CASSHTAQAGGLNEQFF. The DNA of the CDR3 is TGTGCCAGCAGCCACACAGCCCAAGCGGGGGGGCTGAATGAGCAGTTCTTC.

J is TRBJ2-3 and V is TRBV15, with TRBD2 as a possible D gene (6 bases). This CDR3 is built from 17 residues. CDR1 and CDR2 (germline): LNHNV, YYDKDF (reference sequence). Between the trimmed V and J ends, which lost 1 base and 3 bases, there was a span of 17 bases. The CDR3 here is CATSRAGAPPLTDTQYF. As DNA, the CDR3 is TGTGCCACCAGCAGAGCGGGAGCTCCACCTTTGACAGATACGCAGTATTTT.

The CDR3 DNA follows: TGTGCCAGCAGCCCCAAAGTGACTCCGCCCCACAATGAGCAGTTCTTC. Translated, it gives CASSPKVTPPHNEQFF. V and J are TRBV27 and TRBJ2-1; no clear D. Trimming left V 6 bases short and J 5 bases short, with 20 bases between. This CDR3 region has 16 residues. Germline values: CDR1 MNHEY, CDR2 SMNVEV (reference sequence).

This clonotype was observed a few times. The J gene is TRBJ2-3, the V gene TRBV7-2; D not resolved. The CDR3 totals 13 residues. V was clipped by 7 bases and J by 1 base, with 9 bases between them. Per the germline V gene, CDR1 is SGHTA and CDR2 is FQGNSA. The CDR3 is CASIPDGTDTQYF. DNA for the CDR3: TGTGCCAGCATCCCCGACGGCACAGATACGCAGTATTTT.